This TCR beta chain was found in a study of blood T cell repertoires in COVID-19. Study details: Spain, Italy and the United States supplied samples that represented acute and convalescent COVID-19. Sources were T cells, B-cell-depleted T cells, or PBMCs; the material itself was cDNA or gDNA.

The J segment lost 3 bases and the V segment lost 2 bases, leaving 1 base of the junction unmatched. The CDR3 runs 15 residues. Germline loops: CDR1 SGHRS, CDR2 YFSETQ. Under the authors' procedure: From reference gene primer amplification, estimates of nucleated cell counts were derived. Clones were sequenced by immunoSEQ multiplex PCR, and TCRdb holds only the in-frame ones, with some missing. From that table come the V and J calls and clone size; the DNA was used to work out D and trimming. The profile shows about 480,000 clones, approximately 87% of them singletons. Sequenced input: PBMCs or T cells enriched from blood (not recorded which). The chain couples TRBV5-1 to TRBJ2-3, with TRBD2 matching 12 bases. The TCR comes from a woman aged 40 to 50 who had recovered from COVID-19. This CDR3 reads CASSFLAGGTDTQYF. Here the CDR3 DNA reads TGCGCCAGCAGCTTTCTAGCGGGAGGGACAGATACGCAGTATTTT.